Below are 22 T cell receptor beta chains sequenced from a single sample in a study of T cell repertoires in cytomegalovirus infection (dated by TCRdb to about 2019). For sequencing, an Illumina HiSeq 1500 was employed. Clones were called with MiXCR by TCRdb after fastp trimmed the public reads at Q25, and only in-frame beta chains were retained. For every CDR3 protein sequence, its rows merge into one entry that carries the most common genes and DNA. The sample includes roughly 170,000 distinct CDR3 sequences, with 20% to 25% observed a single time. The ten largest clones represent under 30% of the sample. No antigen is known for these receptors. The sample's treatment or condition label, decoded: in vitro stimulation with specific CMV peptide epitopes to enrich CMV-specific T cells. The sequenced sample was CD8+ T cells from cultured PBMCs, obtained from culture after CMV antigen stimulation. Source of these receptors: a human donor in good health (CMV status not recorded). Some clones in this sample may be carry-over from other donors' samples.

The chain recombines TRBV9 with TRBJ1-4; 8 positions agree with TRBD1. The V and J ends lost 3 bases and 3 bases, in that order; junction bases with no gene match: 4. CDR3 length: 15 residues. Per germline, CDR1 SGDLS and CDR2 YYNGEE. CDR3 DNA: TGTGCCAGCAGCGGCCGGACAGGGTCTAATGAAAAACTGTTTTTT. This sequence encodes CASSGRTGSNEKLFF.

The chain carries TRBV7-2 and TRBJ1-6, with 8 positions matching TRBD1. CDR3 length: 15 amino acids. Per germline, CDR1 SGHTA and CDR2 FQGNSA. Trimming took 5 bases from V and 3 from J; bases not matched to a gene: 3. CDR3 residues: CASSVDRGYNSPLHF. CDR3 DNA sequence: TGTGCCAGCAGCGTAGACAGGGGCTATAATTCACCCCTCCACTTT.

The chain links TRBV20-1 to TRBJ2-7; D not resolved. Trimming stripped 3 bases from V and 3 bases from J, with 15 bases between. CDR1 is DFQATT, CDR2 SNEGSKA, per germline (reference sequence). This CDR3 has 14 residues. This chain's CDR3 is CSASTQADIYEQYF. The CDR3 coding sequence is TGCAGTGCTAGCACGCAGGCAGACATCTACGAGCAGTACTTC.

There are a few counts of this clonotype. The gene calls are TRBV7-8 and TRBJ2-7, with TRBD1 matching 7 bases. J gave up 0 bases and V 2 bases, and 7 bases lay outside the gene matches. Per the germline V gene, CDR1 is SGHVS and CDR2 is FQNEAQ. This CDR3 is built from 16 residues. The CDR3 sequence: CASSLPQGVRSYEQYF. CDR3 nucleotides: TGTGCCAGCAGCTTACCCCAGGGGGTGCGCTCCTACGAGCAGTACTTC.

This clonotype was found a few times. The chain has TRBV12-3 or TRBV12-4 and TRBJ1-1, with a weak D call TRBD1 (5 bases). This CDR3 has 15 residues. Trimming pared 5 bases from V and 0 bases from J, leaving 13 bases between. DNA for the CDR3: TGTGCCAGCAGTCCAAGTGAGGACATGAACACTGAAGCTTTCTTT. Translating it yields CASSPSEDMNTEAFF.

DNA for the CDR3: TGCGCCAGCAGCCAAGATGGAGGGAGAGGGGGCTACACCTTC. Translation: CASSQDGGRGGYTF. The V call is TRBV4-3, the J call TRBJ1-2; D unclear. Trimming stripped 0 bases from V and 8 bases from J, with 13 bases between. Germline V gene lookup returns CDR1 LGHNA and CDR2 YSLEER. CDR3 size: 14 residues.

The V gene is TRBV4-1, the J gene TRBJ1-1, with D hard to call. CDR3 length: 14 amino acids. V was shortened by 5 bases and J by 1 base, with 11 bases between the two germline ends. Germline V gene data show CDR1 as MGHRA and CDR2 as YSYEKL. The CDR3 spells CASSLFTANTEAFF. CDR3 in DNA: TGCGCCAGCAGCTTATTTACAGCGAACACTGAAGCTTTCTTT.

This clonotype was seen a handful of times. CDR3: CASGVGQGNTEAFF. The DNA for the CDR3 is TGTGCTAGTGGAGTGGGGCAGGGGAACACTGAAGCTTTCTTT. J is TRBJ1-1 and V is TRBV12-5; tentative D call: TRBD1 (5 bases). Trimming cost V 6 bases and J 1 base, with 12 bases left between them. Germline loops: CDR1 LGHNT, CDR2 FRNRAP. CDR3 length: 14 residues.

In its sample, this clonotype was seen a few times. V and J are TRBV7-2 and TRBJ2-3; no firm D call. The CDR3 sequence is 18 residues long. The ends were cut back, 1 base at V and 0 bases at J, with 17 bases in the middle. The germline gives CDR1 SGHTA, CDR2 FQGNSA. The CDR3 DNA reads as TGTGCCAGCAGCTTAGTGTCATCGGCTACACTTAGCACAGATACGCAGTATTTT. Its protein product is CASSLVSSATLSTDTQYF. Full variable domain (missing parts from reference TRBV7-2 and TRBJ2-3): GAGVSQSPSNKVTEKGKDVELRCDPISGHTALYWYRQSLGQGLEFLIYFQGNSAPDKSGLPSDRFSAERTGGSVSTLTIQRTQQEDSAVYLCASSLVSSATLSTDTQYFGPGTRLTVL.

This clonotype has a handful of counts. The CDR3 nucleotides are TGTGCCAGCAGCTCACAGGGTCAGAGAGAGGAAAAACTGTTTTTT. It translates to CASSSQGQREEKLFF. This chain links TRBV7-9 with TRBJ1-4; D perhaps matches TRBD1 (6 bases). Germline loops: CDR1 SEHNR, CDR2 FQNEAQ (reference sequence). This CDR3 spans 15 amino acids. V lost 4 bases and J lost 8, with 17 bases in between.

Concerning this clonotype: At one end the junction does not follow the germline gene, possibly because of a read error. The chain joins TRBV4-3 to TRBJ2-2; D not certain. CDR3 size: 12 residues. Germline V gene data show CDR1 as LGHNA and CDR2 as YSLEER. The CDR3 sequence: CASSQDPGELFF. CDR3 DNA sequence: TGCGCTAGCAGCCAAGACCCCGGGGAGCTGTTTTTT.

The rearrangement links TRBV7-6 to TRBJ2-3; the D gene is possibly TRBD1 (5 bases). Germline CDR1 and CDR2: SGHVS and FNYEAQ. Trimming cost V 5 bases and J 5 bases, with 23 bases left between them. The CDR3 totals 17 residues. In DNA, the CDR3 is TGTGCCAGCAGCGAAGGACACCCACCTTATGTGGAAGATACGCAGTATTTT. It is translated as CASSEGHPPYVEDTQYF. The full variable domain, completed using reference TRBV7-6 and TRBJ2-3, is GAGVSQSPRYKVTKRGQDVALRCDPISGHVSLYWYRQALGQGPEFLTYFNYEAQQDKSGLPNDRFSAERPEGSISTLTIQRTEQRDSAMYRCASSEGHPPYVEDTQYFGPGTRLTVL.

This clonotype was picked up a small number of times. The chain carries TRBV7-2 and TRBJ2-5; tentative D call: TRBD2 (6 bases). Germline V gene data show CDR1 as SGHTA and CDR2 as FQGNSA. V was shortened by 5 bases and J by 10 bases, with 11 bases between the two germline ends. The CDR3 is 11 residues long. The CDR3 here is CASSLGGDQYF. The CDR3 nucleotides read TGTGCCAGCAGCCTCGGAGGGGACCAGTACTTC.

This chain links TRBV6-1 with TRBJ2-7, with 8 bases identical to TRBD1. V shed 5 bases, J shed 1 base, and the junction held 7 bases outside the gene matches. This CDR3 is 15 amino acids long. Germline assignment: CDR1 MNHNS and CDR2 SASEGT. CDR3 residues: CASSPYQGASYEQYF. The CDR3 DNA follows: TGTGCCAGCAGTCCCTACCAGGGGGCTTCCTACGAGCAGTACTTC.

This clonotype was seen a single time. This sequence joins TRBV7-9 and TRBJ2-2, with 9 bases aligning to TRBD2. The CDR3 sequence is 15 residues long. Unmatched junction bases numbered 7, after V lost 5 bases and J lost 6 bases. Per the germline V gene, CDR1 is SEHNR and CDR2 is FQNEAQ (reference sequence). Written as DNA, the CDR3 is TGTGCCAGCAGCCAGGCGGGACTAGCAGCCGGGGAGCTGTTTTTT. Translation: CASSQAGLAAGELFF. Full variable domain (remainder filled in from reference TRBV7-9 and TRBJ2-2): DTGVSQNPRHKITKRGQNVTFRCDPISEHNRLYWYRQTLGQGPEFLTYFQNEAQLEKSRLLSDRFSAERPKGSFSTLEIQRTEQGDSAMYLCASSQAGLAAGELFFGEGSRLTVL.

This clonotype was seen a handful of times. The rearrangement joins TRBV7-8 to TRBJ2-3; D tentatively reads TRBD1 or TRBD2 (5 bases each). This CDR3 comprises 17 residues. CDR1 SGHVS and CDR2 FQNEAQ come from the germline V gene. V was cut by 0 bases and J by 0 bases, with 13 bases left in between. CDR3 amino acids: CASSLAPKGSSTDTQYF. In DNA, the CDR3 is TGTGCCAGCAGCTTAGCACCCAAGGGGAGTAGCACAGATACGCAGTATTTT.

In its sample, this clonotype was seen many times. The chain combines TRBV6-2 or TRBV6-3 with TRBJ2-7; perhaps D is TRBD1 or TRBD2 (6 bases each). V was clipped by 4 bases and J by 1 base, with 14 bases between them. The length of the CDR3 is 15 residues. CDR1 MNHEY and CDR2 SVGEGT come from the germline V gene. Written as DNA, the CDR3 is TGTGCCAGCAGTTTTGAAGGGGGGAGTTCCTACGAGCAGTACTTC. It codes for CASSFEGGSSYEQYF.

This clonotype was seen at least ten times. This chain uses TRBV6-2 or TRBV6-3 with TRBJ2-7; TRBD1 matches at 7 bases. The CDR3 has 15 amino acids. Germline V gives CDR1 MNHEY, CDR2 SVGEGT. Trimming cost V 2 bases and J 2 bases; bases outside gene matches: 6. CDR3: CASSYLGDSAYEQYF. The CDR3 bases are TGTGCCAGCAGTTACCTCGGGGACAGCGCCTACGAGCAGTACTTC.

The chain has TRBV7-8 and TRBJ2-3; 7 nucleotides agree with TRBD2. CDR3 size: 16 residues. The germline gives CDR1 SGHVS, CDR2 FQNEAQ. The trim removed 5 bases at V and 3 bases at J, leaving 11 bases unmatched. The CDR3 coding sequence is TGTGCCAGCAGCCCCCGGGGCGGGGGTGGGACAGATACGCAGTATTTT. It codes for CASSPRGGGGTDTQYF.

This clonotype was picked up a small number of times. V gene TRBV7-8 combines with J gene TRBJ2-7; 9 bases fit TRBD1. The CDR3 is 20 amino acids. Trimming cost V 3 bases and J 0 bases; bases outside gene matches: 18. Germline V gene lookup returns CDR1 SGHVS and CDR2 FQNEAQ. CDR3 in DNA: TGTGCCAGCAGCTTCCAAACCAGTCCCGGGACAGGGATCATCTCCTACGAGCAGTACTTC. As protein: CASSFQTSPGTGIISYEQYF.

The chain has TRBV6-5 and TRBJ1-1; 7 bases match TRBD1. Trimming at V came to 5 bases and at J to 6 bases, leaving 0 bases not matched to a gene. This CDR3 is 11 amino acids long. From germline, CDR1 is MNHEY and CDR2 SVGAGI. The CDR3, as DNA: TGTGCCAGCAGTCAGGGGGCTGAAGCTTTCTTT. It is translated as CASSQGAEAFF.

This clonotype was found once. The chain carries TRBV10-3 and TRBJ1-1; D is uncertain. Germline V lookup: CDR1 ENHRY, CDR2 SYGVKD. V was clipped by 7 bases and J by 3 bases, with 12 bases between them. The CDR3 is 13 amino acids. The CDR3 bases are TGTGCCATCAATTCTCGGGCGGACACTGAAGCTTTCTTT. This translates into CAINSRADTEAFF.